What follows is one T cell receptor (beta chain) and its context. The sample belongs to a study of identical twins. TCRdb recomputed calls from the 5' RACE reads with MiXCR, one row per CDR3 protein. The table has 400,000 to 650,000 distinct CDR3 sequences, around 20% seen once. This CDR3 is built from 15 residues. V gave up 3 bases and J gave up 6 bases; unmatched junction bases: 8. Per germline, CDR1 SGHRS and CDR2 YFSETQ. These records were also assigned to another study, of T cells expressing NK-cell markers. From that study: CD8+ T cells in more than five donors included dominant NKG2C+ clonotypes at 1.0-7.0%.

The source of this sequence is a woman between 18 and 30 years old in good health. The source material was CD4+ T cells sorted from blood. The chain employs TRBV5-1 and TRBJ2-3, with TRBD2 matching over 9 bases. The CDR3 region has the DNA TGCGCCAGCAGCTCGCCGGGACTAGCAGGGGATACGCAGTATTTT. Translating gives CASSSPGLAGDTQYF.